This T cell receptor beta chain originates from a study of shared clonotypes between healthy human individuals. Whole-study context: Every donor yielded three CD4 naive, three CD4 memory, two CD8 naive and one CD8 memory plate.

Sequencing used immunoSEQ multiplex PCR; TCRdb keeps in-frame clones, though not all of them. The table has about 2.3 million clones, about 90% seen once; the top ten hold approximately 0.41%. Healthy HIV-negative adults with no recent acute infections or vaccinations were recruited as donors. V was shortened by 0 bases and J by 3 bases, with 7 bases between the two germline ends. Germline CDR1 SGHTA, CDR2 FQGNSA. This CDR3 is 14 amino acids long. Comments on this clone: Other DNA sequences in this sample translate to the same CDR3.

The sequencing sample was made of naive CD4+ T cells from PBMCs. Regarding subset: CD45RA+ positively selected. The chain combines TRBV7-2 with TRBJ2-3; possibly TRBD1 for D (6 bases). The origin of this receptor is a young man in good health. Some clones in this sample may be carry-over from other donors' samples. The CDR3 bases are TGTGCCAGCAGCTTAGCTACAGGGACAGATACGCAGTATTTT. This translates into CASSLATGTDTQYF.